This TCR beta chain was sequenced in a study of shared clonotypes between healthy human individuals (dated by TCRdb to between 2020 and 2021). Notes on the research overall: A couple of women and three men aged 18 to 49 years were included in the cohort. For each donor, CD4 naive and CD4 memory were each given three plates, CD8 naive was given two plates, and CD8 memory was given one plate. To estimate repertoire size and how much clonotype sharing occurs between individuals, the study deeply sequenced the blood TCR repertoires of several healthy adults. Leukapheresis yielded between about 0.9 and 8.9 billion PBMCs per donor. Different laboratories and diverse techniques were used to prepare libraries and sequence TCR repertoires, to increase sequencing depth and limit assay-specific biases. Summary of the overall study and its limitations: Incomplete sequencing was indicated by rarefaction of sorted-subset datasets, despite the large sequencing depth. Because the study included a small number of donors, the genetic and exposure-history diversity represented was limited. When several donors were compared, the shared fraction of clonotypes was about 5% for naive CD4, less than 4% for naive CD8, roughly 2.5% for memory CD4, and 0.3% to 0.5% for memory CD8. Compared with non-shared clonotypes, clonotypes shared by all four sorted-subset donors had higher generation probabilities. Sampling was restricted to blood, and TCR repertoires in tissues likely differ from the TCR repertoires found in blood. Estimated clonotype richness was generally larger for naive than for memory subsets. Based on pairwise subsampling, the degree of clonotype sharing among donors was expected to be affected by sequencing depth.

Using the deep immunoSEQ assay, TCR CDR3 regions were amplified from genomic DNA by multiplex PCR. Extracted genomic DNA from each cell subset was spread evenly across all wells of several immunoSEQ 96-well plates, with each plate serving as a replicate. Each replicate PCR for sorted subsets received around 200 ng genomic DNA, equal to 30,000 or so T cell genomes. The purified libraries were quantified using a Qubit 3.0 fluorometer, sized with a Bioanalyzer 2100, and then quantified again using the KAPA Library Quantification kit. Each immunoSEQ 96-well plate was sequenced on its own single-read 150-cycle Illumina NextSeq 550 flow cell. In the paper's pipeline: Because only junctional sequences without quality scores were contained in the immunoSEQ output, filtering matching that applied to full-length reads could not be performed. To assign V/J genes and CDR3, sequences were annotated using PyIR, a Python wrapper for IgBLAST v1.9, with IMGT germline references. Reads were removed for weak V/J assignments (E-value above 1e-6), missing CDR3, stop codons, out-of-frame junctions, or ambiguous translated residues. V3J clonotypes were defined as sequences sharing an identical inferred V gene, J gene, and CDR3 amino acid sequence. Percentage overlap between repertoires was calculated by dividing the number of shared unique clonotypes by the size of the smaller repertoire. Three approaches were used to assess repertoire richness: RTK rarefaction, the Chao1 estimator, and Recon v2.1 estimates of unobserved clonotypes. OLGA was used to compute generation probabilities for all TCRbeta clonotypes that the gDNA method yielded from a few donors. The table comes from immuneACCESS by way of TCRdb, which keeps in-frame sequences with V and J called. Part of the clones is missing from these tables; in studies checked, under half for an unresolved V gene and the rest for unknown reasons. D and trimming come from the DNA, and the V and J calls and clone size come from that table. In all, the sample holds about 2.3 million clones, and roughly 90% of those were seen once. The leading ten clones occupy 0.37% of the sample.

Concerning this clone: Its antigen has not been determined. Base qualities are not recorded, but no much larger clone differs from it by a single base. Other DNA sequences from this sample encode an identical CDR3 as well.

The donors were healthy, HIV-negative adults who had no recently reported acute infections or vaccinations. All donors were Caucasian adults living in Nashville, Tennessee, USA. CD4+ T cells were enriched by magnetic negative selection; naive cells were then positively selected on CD45RA, and the negative fraction formed the memory subset. After blood collection by leukapheresis, PBMCs were isolated using Ficoll-Histopaque density gradient centrifugation and then cryopreserved in the vapor phase of liquid nitrogen. Analytical flow cytometry was used to check the purity and quantity of each magnetically sorted T cell population. Each sorted fraction had its genomic DNA isolated and then quantified by UV absorbance on a Nanodrop 2000c. Taken from cysteine to phenylalanine, the CDR3 has 15 residues. Only the CDR3 region is kept as DNA, spanning 45 bases read in frame from base 1. Per the germline V gene, LGHNA is the CDR1 and YNFKEQ is the CDR2. V loses 0 bases, J loses 2 bases, and the germline ends lie 10 bases apart.

The chain links TRBV4-2 with TRBJ1-2, with the identity of the D gene unclear. The source of this sequence is a young man in good health. Some clones in this sample may be carry-over from other donors' samples. Source material: naive CD4+ T cells from PBMCs. The cell subset or site label, as the study defines it: CD45RA+ positively selected. The DNA reads as follows: TGTGCCAGCAGCCAAGATTCTGGAGGAAACTATGGCTACACCTTC. Translation gives CASSQDSGGNYGYTF.